This note documents a single TCR beta chain sequence. The data were taken from a study of shared clonotypes between healthy human individuals. The CDR3 spans 16 residues. J gave up 9 bases and V 6 bases, and 14 bases lay outside the gene matches. The germline CDR1 and CDR2 sequences are SNHLY and FYNNEI. Repertoires were generated with immunoSEQ multiplex PCR, while TCRdb's copy carries only in-frame clones and drops some. The data hold over a million clones, with approximately 80% observed a single time. The sequence came from a man younger than 35 in good health. Some clones in this sample may be carry-over from other donors' samples. The gene calls are TRBV2 and TRBJ2-1, with 10 bases aligning to TRBD2. The sequenced sample was memory CD4+ T cells from PBMCs. Regarding subset: CD45RA-negative fraction. CDR3 loop: CASRPQIAGGAGEQFF. The CDR3 DNA reads as TGTGCCAGCAGACCCCAAATAGCGGGAGGTGCTGGTGAGCAGTTCTTC.